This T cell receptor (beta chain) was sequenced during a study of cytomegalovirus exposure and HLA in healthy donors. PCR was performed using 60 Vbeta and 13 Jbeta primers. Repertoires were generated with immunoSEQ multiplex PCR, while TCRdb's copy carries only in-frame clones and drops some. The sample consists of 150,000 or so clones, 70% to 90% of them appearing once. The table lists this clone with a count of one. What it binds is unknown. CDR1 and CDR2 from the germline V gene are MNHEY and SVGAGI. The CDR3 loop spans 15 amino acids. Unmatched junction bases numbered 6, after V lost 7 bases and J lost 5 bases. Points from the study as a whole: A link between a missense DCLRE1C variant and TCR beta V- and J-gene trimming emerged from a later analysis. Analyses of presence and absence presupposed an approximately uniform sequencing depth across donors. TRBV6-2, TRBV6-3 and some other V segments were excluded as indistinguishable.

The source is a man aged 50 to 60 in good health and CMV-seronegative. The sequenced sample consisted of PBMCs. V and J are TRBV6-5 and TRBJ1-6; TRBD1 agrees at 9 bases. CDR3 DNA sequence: TGTGCCAGCACCGCGGGACAGGGAGATAATTCACCCCTCCACTTT. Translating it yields CASTAGQGDNSPLHF.